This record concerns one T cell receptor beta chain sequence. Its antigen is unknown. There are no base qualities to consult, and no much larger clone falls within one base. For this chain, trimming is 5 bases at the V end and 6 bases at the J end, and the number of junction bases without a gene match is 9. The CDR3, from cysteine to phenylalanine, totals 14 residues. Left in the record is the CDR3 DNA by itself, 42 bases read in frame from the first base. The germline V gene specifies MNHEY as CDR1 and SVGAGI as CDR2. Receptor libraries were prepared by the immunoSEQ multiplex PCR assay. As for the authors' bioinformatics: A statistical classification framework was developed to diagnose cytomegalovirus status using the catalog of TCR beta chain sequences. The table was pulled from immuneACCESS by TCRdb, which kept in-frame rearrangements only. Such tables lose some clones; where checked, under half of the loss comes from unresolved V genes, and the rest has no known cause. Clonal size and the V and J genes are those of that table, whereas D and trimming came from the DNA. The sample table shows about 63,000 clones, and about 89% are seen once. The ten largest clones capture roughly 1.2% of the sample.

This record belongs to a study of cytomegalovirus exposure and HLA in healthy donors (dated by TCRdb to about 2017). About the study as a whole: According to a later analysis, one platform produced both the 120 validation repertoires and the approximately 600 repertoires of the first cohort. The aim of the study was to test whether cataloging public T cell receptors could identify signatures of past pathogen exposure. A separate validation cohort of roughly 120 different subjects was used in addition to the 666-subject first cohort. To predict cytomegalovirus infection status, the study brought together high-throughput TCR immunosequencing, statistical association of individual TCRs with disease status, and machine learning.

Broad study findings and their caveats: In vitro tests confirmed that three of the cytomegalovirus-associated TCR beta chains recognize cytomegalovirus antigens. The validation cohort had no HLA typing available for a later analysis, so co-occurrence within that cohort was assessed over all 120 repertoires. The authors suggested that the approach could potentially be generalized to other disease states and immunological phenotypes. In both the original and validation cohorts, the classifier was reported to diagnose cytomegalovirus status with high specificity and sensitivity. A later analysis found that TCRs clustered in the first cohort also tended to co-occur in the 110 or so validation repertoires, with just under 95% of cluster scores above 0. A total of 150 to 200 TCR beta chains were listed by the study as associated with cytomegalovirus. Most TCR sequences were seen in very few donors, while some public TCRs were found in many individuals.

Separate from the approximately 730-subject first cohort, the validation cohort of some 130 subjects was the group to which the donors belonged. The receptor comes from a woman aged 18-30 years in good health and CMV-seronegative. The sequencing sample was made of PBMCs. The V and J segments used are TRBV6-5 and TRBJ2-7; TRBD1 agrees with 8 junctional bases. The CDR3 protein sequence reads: CASSEGAGGSEQYF. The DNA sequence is TGTGCCAGCAGTGAAGGTGCAGGGGGCTCCGAGCAGTACTTC.